The clone carrying this T cell receptor (beta chain) showed up many times. Its cognate antigen is unknown. Amplified TCR beta CDR3 regions derived from RNA transcripts. The HTBI primer set was used in a first-round RT-PCR of the TCR CDR3. TCRdb itself ran the multiplex PCR reads through MiXCR, one entry per CDR3 protein. The data contain some 550,000 distinct CDR3 sequences, 16% of them singletons. The data were obtained in a study of T cells in Graves' hyperthyroidism and ophthalmopathy. In the study overall: It was at initial diagnosis, before any treatment, that peripheral blood was collected.

The study, taken as a whole, reports: Most expanded thyroid clonotypes above 0.001 recurred in blood. Ophthalmopathy stood apart from stable hyperthyroidism in a 13 V-J model.

The CDR3 sequence is 17 residues long. Germline assignment: CDR1 LGHDT and CDR2 YNNKEL (reference sequence). V gave up 4 bases and J gave up 5 bases, with 23 bases separating them. V is TRBV3-1 and J is TRBJ1-2, with D uncertain. This clonotype was sampled from a middle-aged woman with Graves' ophthalmopathy. Sequences were obtained from blood. The CDR3 DNA follows: TGTGCCAGCAGCCGAAGTCCGACCGGGTACGAGGAGTATGGCTACACCTTC. Translated, it gives CASSRSPTGYEEYGYTF.